The clone carrying this T cell receptor beta chain was detected once. The data belong to a study of chemoradiotherapy in HPV16-positive cancers. Clones were read by immunoSEQ multiplex PCR, and TCRdb kept only the in-frame ones, dropping some. Seen here are about 7,400 clones, around two thirds observed once, and the top ten hold 16%. The clonotype comes from a human donor with HPV-associated anogenital cancer. This specimen consisted of tumor tissue, obtained from a patient who underwent chemoradiotherapy.

Here the CDR3 reads CASSGGTGNHYGYTF. The CDR3 nucleotides are TGTGCCAGCAGCGGAGGGACAGGGAACCACTATGGCTACACCTTC. The chain uses TRBV7-2 and TRBJ1-2; 9 bases align to TRBD1. With V trimmed by 5 bases and J by 3 bases, 7 bases remained unmatched. The CDR3 covers 15 residues. From germline, CDR1 is SGHTA and CDR2 FQGNSA.